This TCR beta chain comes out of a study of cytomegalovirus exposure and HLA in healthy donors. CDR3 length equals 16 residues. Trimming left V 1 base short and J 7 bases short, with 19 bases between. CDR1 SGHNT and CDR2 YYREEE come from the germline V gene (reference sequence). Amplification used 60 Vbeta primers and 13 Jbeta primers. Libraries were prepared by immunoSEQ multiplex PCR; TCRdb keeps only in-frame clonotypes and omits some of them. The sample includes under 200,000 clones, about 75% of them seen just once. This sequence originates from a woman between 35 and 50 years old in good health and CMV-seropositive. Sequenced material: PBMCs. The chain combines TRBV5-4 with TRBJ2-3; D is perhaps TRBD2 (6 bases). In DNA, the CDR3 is TGTGCCAGCAGCTTGAATGGGGGGAGGTACCCAAATACGCAGTATTTT. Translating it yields CASSLNGGRYPNTQYF.